This T cell receptor (beta chain) is drawn from a study of blood T cell repertoires in COVID-19. Study at large: Acute-phase and convalescent COVID-19 samples originated in the United States, Italy and Spain. PBMCs, B-cell-depleted T cells, or T cells were the source of the cDNA or gDNA that made up the material.

Authors' data handling: Reference gene primers were amplified, and this amplification served to estimate nucleated cell counts. Here immunoSEQ multiplex PCR was the method, and the copy in TCRdb shows in-frame clones only, minus some. D and trimming come from the DNA, and the V and J calls and clone size come from that table. The sample lists tens of thousands of clones; about 83% were seen once. A few counts support this clone. The CDR3 contains 13 residues. V lost 4 bases and J 4 bases, leaving 10 bases between the germline ends. Germline CDR1 reads LGHNA; CDR2 reads YNFKEQ. The J gene is TRBJ2-5, the V gene TRBV4-2; D gene uncertain. Sequences were obtained from peripheral blood. The clonotype was recovered from a man aged 70 or older with acute or convalescent COVID-19. The CDR3 loop reads CASSLQQRETQYF. CDR3 DNA: TGTGCCAGCAGCCTCCAGCAGCGAGAGACCCAGTACTTC.